These 32 T cell receptor beta chains share one sample of origin, sequenced in a study of identical twins. TCRdb passed the 5' RACE reads through MiXCR, listing each CDR3 protein once. The table has some 240,000 distinct CDR3 sequences, 8% to 11% seen once. The sample consisted of memory T cells sorted from blood. The source is a man aged 50 or older in good health.

The chain links TRBV4-2 to TRBJ2-1; 14 bases line up with TRBD2. V shed 9 bases and J 8 bases; nucleotides not matched to a gene: 15. CDR1 is LGHNA and CDR2 is YNFKEQ in the germline V gene. The CDR3 is 17 residues long. CDR3: CASLGTSGGPESHEQFF. The CDR3 coding sequence is TGTGCCAGTCTCGGGACTAGCGGGGGCCCAGAAAGCCATGAGCAGTTCTTC.

This clonotype was seen repeatedly, ten times or more. V gene TRBV12-3 or TRBV12-4 combines with J gene TRBJ2-7; D remains unclear. This CDR3 comprises 13 residues. Trimming pared 6 bases from V and 3 bases from J, leaving 12 bases between. CDR3 amino acids: CASSHGRNYEQYF. As DNA, the CDR3 is TGTGCCAGCAGCCACGGTCGGAACTACGAGCAGTACTTC.

This clonotype has more than one count but fewer than ten. This CDR3 is CASSPRGAHTDTQYF. The CDR3 DNA is TGTGCCAGCAGTCCGCGGGGGGCGCACACAGATACGCAGTATTTT. This chain connects TRBV28 to TRBJ2-3, with 8 bases matching TRBD2. The CDR3 is 15 residues long. J was trimmed by 2 bases and V by 5 bases; bases with no gene match: 6. From germline, CDR1 is MDHEN and CDR2 SYDVKM.

This clonotype was counted ten times or more. V gene TRBV28 combines with J gene TRBJ2-2, with 9 positions matching TRBD1. CDR1 MDHEN and CDR2 SYDVKM come from the germline V gene. The CDR3 sequence is 16 residues long. The J segment lost 4 bases and the V segment lost 4 bases, leaving 7 bases of the junction unmatched. In DNA, the CDR3 is TGTGCCAGCAGTTCCACCGGGACAGGGCGCACCGGGGAGCTGTTTTTT. Amino acid sequence: CASSSTGTGRTGELFF.

This clonotype was recorded many times. This sequence joins TRBV20-1 and TRBJ2-1; 7 bases are a match to TRBD1. This CDR3 spans 14 amino acids. The germline CDR1 and CDR2 sequences are DFQATT and SNEGSKA (reference sequence). Germline trimming cut 6 bases from V and 7 bases from J; bases unmatched to any gene: 12. The DNA of the CDR3 is TGCAGTGCCCCTAGACAGGGAAGGGTGAATGAGCAGTTCTTC. It codes for CSAPRQGRVNEQFF.

This clonotype was picked up many times. This chain links TRBV2 with TRBJ2-1, with D possibly TRBD2 on 6 matching bases. With 5 bases removed from V and 1 base from J, the gap between germline ends came to 18 bases. Germline V gene lookup returns CDR1 SNHLY and CDR2 FYNNEI. This CDR3 spans 17 amino acids. Here the CDR3 DNA reads TGTGCCAGCAGTCCTCTCGGTAGCGGCCATTCCTACAATGAGCAGTTCTTC. This encodes CASSPLGSGHSYNEQFF.

This clonotype was detected ten times or more. J is TRBJ2-7 and V is TRBV27, with no clear D. This CDR3 has 15 residues. Trimming took off 0 bases at V and 3 bases at J, with 12 bases between the two ends. Germline V lookup: CDR1 MNHEY, CDR2 SMNVEV (reference sequence). The CDR3 reads CASSLSGIDRYEQYF. DNA of the CDR3: TGTGCCAGCAGTTTATCAGGGATCGACCGCTACGAGCAGTACTTC.

The CDR3 loop reads CASSLIDYSTDTQYF. The CDR3 DNA reads as TGTGCCAGCAGCTTAATTGACTATAGCACAGATACGCAGTATTTT. The rearrangement uses TRBV7-2 and TRBJ2-3, with a weak D call TRBD2 (5 bases). Between the trimmed V and J ends, which lost 2 bases and 0 bases, there was a span of 9 bases. The germline gives CDR1 SGHTA, CDR2 FQGNSA. This CDR3 spans 15 amino acids.

This clonotype was detected only a few times. The chain is built from TRBV20-1 and TRBJ1-2, with D unresolved. Germline V gives CDR1 DFQATT, CDR2 SNEGSKA (reference sequence). There are 12 residues in the CDR3. The V end was cut by 6 bases, the J end by 1 base, with 9 bases between. In DNA, the CDR3 is TGCAGTGCGATCGGGAATAACTATGGCTACACCTTC. This translates into CSAIGNNYGYTF.

This clonotype was picked up many times. The chain joins TRBV20-1 to TRBJ2-1, with 8 bases identical to TRBD1. V lost 3 bases and J lost 5; bases outside the gene matches: 12. Germline CDR1 DFQATT, CDR2 SNEGSKA (reference sequence). This CDR3 comprises 16 residues. The DNA of the CDR3 is TGCAGTGCTAGGAGTCCCGGGGGACAGGTCCACAATGAGCAGTTCTTC. It yields the protein CSARSPGGQVHNEQFF.

The V and J genes are TRBV5-4 and TRBJ2-2; D perhaps matches TRBD1 (5 bases). CDR1 is SGHNT, CDR2 YYREEE, per germline (reference sequence). V lost 3 bases, J lost 2 bases, and 8 bases lay in between. The CDR3 extends over 14 amino acids. CDR3 bases: TGTGCCAGCAGCTCCGGACATAACACCGGGGAGCTGTTTTTT. Translation: CASSSGHNTGELFF. The whole variable domain, filled in from reference TRBV5-4 and TRBJ2-2, reads ETGVTQSPTHLIKTRGQQVTLRCSSQSGHNTVSWYQQALGQGPQFIFQYYREEENGRGNFPPRFSGLQFPNYSSELNVNALELDDSALYLCASSSGHNTGELFFGEGSRLTVL.

This clonotype was seen repeatedly, ten times or more. V gene TRBV2 combines with J gene TRBJ2-7; TRBD2 is a possible D gene (5 bases). Trimming cost V 5 bases and J 6 bases, with 11 bases left between them. CDR3 length: 12 residues. In germline, CDR1 is SNHLY, CDR2 FYNNEI. The CDR3 bases are TGTGCCAGCAGTAGAGGGATAGGCGAGCAGTACTTC. This codes for CASSRGIGEQYF.

The rearrangement uses TRBV3-1 and TRBJ2-1; D is uncertain. The CDR3 covers 12 residues. V lost 3 bases, J lost 8 bases, and 8 bases lay in between. Germline CDR1 and CDR2: LGHDT and YNNKEL (reference sequence). The CDR3 nucleotides are TGTGCCAGCAGCCACAATTTCTATGAGCAGTTCTTC. Amino acid sequence: CASSHNFYEQFF.

This clonotype was seen a handful of times. V gene TRBV18 combines with J gene TRBJ2-7, with 12 bases aligning to TRBD1. Germline-derived CDR1 and CDR2 are KGHSH and LQKENI. The length of the CDR3 is 17 residues. V trimming: 6 bases; J trimming: 0 bases; junction bases outside the gene matches: 9. The CDR3 protein is CASSPGTGGLGSYEQYF. In nucleotides, the CDR3 is TGTGCCAGCTCTCCCGGGACAGGGGGCCTCGGCTCCTACGAGCAGTACTTC.

This clonotype was picked up many times. J is TRBJ2-7 and V is TRBV7-2; D is possibly TRBD2 (7 bases). V was pared by 5 bases and J by 4 bases, with 18 bases between. The CDR3 is 15 residues long. The germline V gene encodes CDR1 SGHTA and CDR2 FQGNSA. The chain's CDR3 is CASSARGGGPYEQYF. In DNA, the CDR3 is TGTGCCAGCAGCGCCCGAGGGGGGGGCCCTTACGAGCAGTACTTC.

In this sample, this clonotype turned up many times. The chain recombines TRBV20-1 with TRBJ2-5; D gene ambiguous. Germline V gene lookup returns CDR1 DFQATT and CDR2 SNEGSKA (reference sequence). The CDR3 has 12 amino acids. Trimming removed 6 bases at V and 5 bases at J, with 13 bases between. The CDR3 sequence is CSAQPPGETQYF. The DNA for the CDR3 is TGCAGTGCCCAGCCCCCTGGGGAGACCCAGTACTTC.

This clonotype has at least ten counts. The chain is built from TRBV6-1 and TRBJ1-6, with D unclear. V dropped 8 bases and J dropped 9 bases, with 17 bases sitting between them. Germline loops: CDR1 MNHNS, CDR2 SASEGT. The CDR3 has 14 residues. CDR3: CASRASQSGSPLHF. In nucleotides, the CDR3 is TGTGCCAGCCGGGCATCCCAATCAGGTTCACCCCTCCACTTT.

This clonotype showed up just a few times. V is TRBV6-2 or TRBV6-3 and J is TRBJ2-5; the D call may be TRBD1 or TRBD2 (5 bases each). CDR1 MNHEY and CDR2 SVGEGT come from the germline V gene. This CDR3 spans 17 amino acids. Trimming removed 2 bases from V and 5 bases from J, with 21 bases in between. Here the CDR3 DNA reads TGTGCCAGCAGTTACCCCCTAGTGGCAGGGACGGTGGAGACCCAGTACTTC. This translates into CASSYPLVAGTVETQYF.

This clonotype appeared many times. The chain has TRBV6-5 and TRBJ2-3; possibly TRBD2 for D (7 bases). V lost 2 bases and J lost 2, with 17 bases in between. From germline, CDR1 is MNHEY and CDR2 SVGAGI. This CDR3 is built from 17 residues. CDR3 bases: TGTGCCAGCAGTTACCGGGGGGCGCATACCTTCACAGATACGCAGTATTTT. Protein product: CASSYRGAHTFTDTQYF.

About this clonotype: This clone may be a read error of a much larger clone one base away. This CDR3 fails to terminate in the conserved phenylalanine or tryptophan, so it likely reflects a read error. The DNA of the CDR3 is TGTGCCAGCAGCCCGGTCGGTGGCCCTGAAGCTTTCTCT. Translated, it gives CASSPVGGPEAFS. The chain couples TRBV7-3 to TRBJ1-1; the D is unclear. With 5 bases removed from V and 6 bases from J, the gap between germline ends came to 13 bases. The CDR3 totals 13 residues. The germline V gene has CDR1 SGHTA and CDR2 FQGTGA.

This clonotype was recorded at least ten times. The chain has TRBV15 and TRBJ2-1; no clear D gene. CDR3 length: 16 residues. Germline V gene data show CDR1 as LNHNV and CDR2 as YYDKDF (reference sequence). Trimming removed 0 bases from V and 0 bases from J, with 9 bases in between. CDR3 sequence (DNA): TGTGCCACCAGCAGAGATCGTCCAAGCTCCTACAATGAGCAGTTCTTC. Its protein product is CATSRDRPSSYNEQFF. The whole variable domain, remainder taken from reference TRBV15 and TRBJ2-1, is DAMVIQNPRYQVTQFGKPVTLSCSQTLNHNVMYWYQQKSSQAPKLLFHYYDKDFNNEADTPDNFQSRRPNTSFCFLDIRSPGLGDTAMYLCATSRDRPSSYNEQFFGPGTRLTVL.

This clonotype was observed a few times. The chain combines TRBV4-2 with TRBJ2-1; D unresolved. The V gene lost 0 bases and the J gene lost 6 bases, with 12 bases spanning the gap. The germline V gene encodes CDR1 LGHNA and CDR2 YNFKEQ. This CDR3 comprises 15 residues. The CDR3 DNA is TGTGCCAGCAGCCAAGATGAACCGTTGGGCAATGAGCAGTTCTTC. Residues: CASSQDEPLGNEQFF.

This chain joins TRBV7-9 and TRBJ1-1; D is undetermined. Germline assignment: CDR1 SEHNR and CDR2 FQNEAQ (reference sequence). The CDR3 spans 13 residues. Trimming cost V 2 bases and J 1 base, with 5 bases left between them. CDR3 coding DNA: TGTGCCAGCAGCTTATACGGGAACACTGAAGCTTTCTTT. Protein product: CASSLYGNTEAFF.

At least ten counts were recorded for this clonotype. The rearrangement joins TRBV6-2 or TRBV6-3 to TRBJ2-3; 10 bases map to TRBD2. V was pared by 4 bases and J by 5 bases, with 9 bases of the junction left unmatched. Per germline, CDR1 MNHEY and CDR2 SVGEGT. This CDR3 has 16 amino acids. The CDR3 DNA reads TGTGCCAGCAGTTCAAGGACTAGCGGCCCCTTAGATACGCAGTATTTT. Protein: CASSSRTSGPLDTQYF.

This rearrangement joins TRBV5-1 to TRBJ2-5; the D is unclear. Germline V CDR1 and CDR2: SGHRS, YFSETQ. This CDR3 has 15 amino acids. The V gene lost 2 bases and the J gene lost 5 bases, with 16 bases spanning the gap. The CDR3 spells CASSLSHGDRETQYF. The DNA for the CDR3 is TGCGCCAGCAGCTTATCACACGGTGATAGGGAGACCCAGTACTTC.

This clonotype was observed at least ten times. The V and J genes are TRBV29-1 and TRBJ2-3; D may correspond to TRBD1 or TRBD2 (5 bases each). Trimming removed 4 bases at V and 0 bases at J, with 11 bases between. This CDR3 is built from 14 residues. CDR1 and CDR2 from the germline V gene are SQVTM and ANQGSEA. The CDR3 nucleotides read TGCAGCGTTGCCCCGAGGGGAAGCACAGATACGCAGTATTTT. It codes for CSVAPRGSTDTQYF.

The gene calls are TRBV20-1 and TRBJ2-7; D gene uncertain. Germline V gene data show CDR1 as DFQATT and CDR2 as SNEGSKA (reference sequence). The CDR3 totals 14 residues. The V and J ends lost 3 bases and 3 bases respectively, with 15 bases between them. The CDR3 spells CSASGSTVLYEQYF. DNA of the CDR3: TGCAGTGCTAGCGGATCCACCGTCCTCTACGAGCAGTACTTC.

This clonotype showed up just a few times. The J gene is TRBJ2-2, the V gene TRBV7-3; D call uncertain. The V and J ends lost 2 bases and 0 bases respectively, with 7 bases between them. CDR1 is SGHTA, CDR2 FQGTGA, per germline. CDR3 length equals 15 residues. As DNA, the CDR3 is TGTGCCAGCAGCTTAGACGGAGCGAACACCGGGGAGCTGTTTTTT. It specifies CASSLDGANTGELFF. The entire variable domain, with the rest obtained from reference TRBV7-3 and TRBJ2-2, is as follows: GAGVSQTPSNKVTEKGKYVELRCDPISGHTALYWYRQSLGQGPEFLIYFQGTGAADDSGLPNDRFFAVRPEGSVSTLKIQRTERGDSAVYLCASSLDGANTGELFFGEGSRLTVL.

V gene TRBV30 combines with J gene TRBJ2-5, with D uncertain. The V end was cut by 2 bases, the J end by 3 bases, with 4 bases between. Germline V gene sequence: CDR1 GTSNPN, CDR2 SVGIG (reference sequence). The CDR3 spans 11 residues. CDR3 amino acids: CAWSPKETQYF. The DNA for the CDR3 is TGTGCCTGGAGTCCGAAAGAGACCCAGTACTTC.

This clonotype appeared many times. V usage is TRBV4-2 and J usage is TRBJ2-3; 8 positions agree with TRBD2. From germline, CDR1 is LGHNA and CDR2 YNFKEQ. The length of the CDR3 is 16 residues. Trimming at V came to 0 bases and at J to 1 base, leaving 3 bases not matched to a gene. The CDR3 DNA sequence: TGTGCCAGCAGCCAAGATACAGCGGGGGGCACAGATACGCAGTATTTT. Residues: CASSQDTAGGTDTQYF.

The CDR3 nucleotides read TGTGCCTGGAGGACAGGGGAGGTGACCCAGTACTTC. This sequence encodes CAWRTGEVTQYF. The rearrangement joins TRBV30 to TRBJ2-5, with TRBD1 matching over 8 bases. V lost 3 bases, J lost 7 bases, and 4 bases stayed unmatched. Germline CDR1 is GTSNPN and CDR2 is SVGIG (reference sequence). The CDR3 is made up of 12 amino acids.

The chain carries TRBV3-1 and TRBJ2-1; D ambiguous. Trimming left V 6 bases short and J 0 bases short, with 9 bases between. CDR1 LGHDT and CDR2 YNNKEL come from the germline V gene (reference sequence). CDR3 length equals 14 residues. In DNA, the CDR3 is TGTGCCAGCAGTTACAGAAGCTCCTACAATGAGCAGTTCTTC. Translating gives CASSYRSSYNEQFF.